This T cell receptor (beta chain) was observed in a study of T cells in women clearing cervical HPV infection. Study as a whole: HLA type stays a possible confounder, typing being limited.

Sequenced by immunoSEQ multiplex PCR; TCRdb stores in-frame clones only, minus some. The sample has approximately 17,000 clones. Source material: blood buffy coat. This clonotype was sampled from a woman between 18 and 75 years old with a cervical HPV16 infection that either progressed to CIN3+ or cleared (not recorded which).

The sequenced CDR3 bases are TGCAGTGCTCGAACTATGAACACTGAA. It codes for CSARTMNTE. The full CDR3 sequence reads CSARTMNTEAFF. The chain is built from TRBV20-1 and TRBJ1-1; no firm D call. The read stops 3 residues short of the end of the CDR3; the missing end is completed from the germline J gene. V gave up 5 bases and J gave up 0 bases, with 7 bases separating them. CDR1 DFQATT and CDR2 SNEGSKA come from the germline V gene (reference sequence). This CDR3 is 12 amino acids long.